This T cell receptor (beta chain) was documented in a study of molecular identifiers for immune sequencing clone quantification. Across the whole study: Four portions were sequenced after RNA from approximately 22,000 or 94,000 naive CD8 cells was split five ways in replicates. Points from the study as a whole: More than 99% of effector molecules, versus under 1% of naive-cell molecules, belonged to clones above 20 RNA copies.

Isolation of naive CD8 T cells was achieved by sorting on a CD8+CD4-CCR7+CD45RA+ phenotype. Deletions cut 1 base from V and 0 bases from J, with 7 bases between. CDR1 and CDR2 (germline): DFQATT, SNEGSKA (reference sequence). The CDR3 totals 13 residues. This clonotype has at least ten counts. Its target is not known. TCRdb processed the PCR reads anew with MiXCR; each CDR3 protein has one entry. The profile shows about 640,000 distinct CDR3 sequences, about 20% of them singletons. The TCR was taken from a human donor in good health. Some libraries in this study had Jurkat cell RNA spiked in. The source material was naive CD8+ T cells from blood, with Jurkat cell RNA spiked in. Stated subset: FACS-sorted CD8+CD4-CCR7+CD45RA+ naive T cells. V usage is TRBV20-1 and J usage is TRBJ2-7, with unresolved D. The CDR3 loop reads CSARVSLSYEQYF. The CDR3, as DNA: TGCAGTGCTAGAGTCTCCCTCTCCTACGAGCAGTACTTC.